This entry lists 24 T cell receptor beta chains sequenced from one sample in a study of T-cell memory formation after mild COVID-19. One entry per CDR3 protein results from TCRdb running MiXCR on the 5' RACE reads. The sample lists roughly 510,000 distinct CDR3 sequences, 15% to 20% occurring once. What was sequenced was PBMCs or a T cell subset sorted from them (not recorded which). The receptors here all came from an adult woman who had mild COVID-19 (a few samples of this study predate the infection). Cell type and time point are not known.

The chain links TRBV2 to TRBJ1-1; D is ambiguous. With 4 bases removed from V and 0 bases from J, the gap between germline ends came to 9 bases. CDR3 length: 14 amino acids. The germline V gene encodes CDR1 SNHLY and CDR2 FYNNEI. CDR3 nucleotide sequence: TGTGCCAGCAGTGTGAGGACTCTGAACACTGAAGCTTTCTTT. Amino acids: CASSVRTLNTEAFF.

This clonotype has more than one count but fewer than ten. The genes are TRBV7-9 and TRBJ2-3; 7 nucleotides match TRBD2. V lost 0 bases to trimming and J lost 4 bases; unmatched junction nucleotides: 4. The CDR3 covers 15 residues. The germline gives CDR1 SEHNR, CDR2 FQNEAQ (reference sequence). The CDR3 here is CASSLAAGKADTQYF. CDR3 bases: TGTGCCAGCAGCTTAGCAGCGGGGAAGGCAGATACGCAGTATTTT. Variable domain in full (rest from reference TRBV7-9 and TRBJ2-3): DTGVSQNPRHKITKRGQNVTFRCDPISEHNRLYWYRQTLGQGPEFLTYFQNEAQLEKSRLLSDRFSAERPKGSFSTLEIQRTEQGDSAMYLCASSLAAGKADTQYFGPGTRLTVL.

The V gene is TRBV30, the J gene TRBJ1-5; no definite D call. This CDR3 spans 12 amino acids. Germline values: CDR1 GTSNPN, CDR2 SVGIG (reference sequence). The V end was cut by 0 bases, the J end by 7 bases, with 7 bases between. The CDR3 is CAWSVQSQPQHF. In DNA form, the CDR3 reads TGTGCCTGGAGTGTTCAATCCCAGCCCCAGCATTTT. Using reference TRBV30 and TRBJ1-5 for the parts outside the CDR3, the full variable domain is SQTIHQWPATLVQPVGSPLSLECTVEGTSNPNLYWYRQAAGRGLQLLFYSVGIGQISSEVPQNLSASRPQDRQFILSSKKLLLSDSGFYLCAWSVQSQPQHFGDGTRLSIL.

This chain joins TRBV7-9 and TRBJ1-1; D gene uncertain. The germline V gene has CDR1 SEHNR and CDR2 FQNEAQ (reference sequence). The CDR3 has 12 amino acids. Trimming removed 4 bases from V and 5 bases from J, with 8 bases in between. The CDR3 sequence: CASSYERTEAFF. CDR3 nucleotides: TGTGCCAGCAGCTACGAACGGACTGAAGCTTTCTTT. Drawing the rest from reference TRBV7-9 and TRBJ1-1, the complete variable domain is DTGVSQNPRHKITKRGQNVTFRCDPISEHNRLYWYRQTLGQGPEFLTYFQNEAQLEKSRLLSDRFSAERPKGSFSTLEIQRTEQGDSAMYLCASSYERTEAFFGQGTRLTVV.

This clonotype was picked up a small number of times. A junction boundary mismatches the germline segment, possibly from a read error. The chain employs TRBV12-3 or TRBV12-4 and TRBJ2-5, with 10 bases aligning to TRBD1. The CDR3 has 12 residues. CDR3 sequence reads: CASSFVPGQGNF. The CDR3 DNA is TGTGCCAGCAGTTTCGTTCCGGGACAGGGGAACTTC.

The CDR3 sequence is CATSVGLARYTDTQYF. In nucleotides, the CDR3 is TGTGCCACCAGTGTGGGACTAGCGCGCTACACAGATACGCAGTATTTT. The chain uses TRBV24-1 and TRBJ2-3; 10 bases match TRBD2. The CDR3 consists of 16 residues. Germline V gives CDR1 KGHDR, CDR2 SFDVKD. V dropped 5 bases and J dropped 2; count of bases not matched to a gene: 6.

The sample holds a few counts of this clonotype. J is TRBJ2-7 and V is TRBV7-6; the match to TRBD2 covers 11 bases. Trimming took 5 bases from V and 2 from J; bases not matched to a gene: 14. The CDR3 length is 18 residues. Per the germline V gene, CDR1 is SGHVS and CDR2 is FNYEAQ. CDR3 coding DNA: TGTGCCAGCAGCCCACAAGGGGGGACTAGCGGCGATACCTACGAGCAGTACTTC. Protein: CASSPQGGTSGDTYEQYF.

This clonotype was picked up many times. The chain carries TRBV29-1 and TRBJ1-1; 7 nucleotides match TRBD1. Trimming took 6 bases from V and 5 from J; bases not matched to a gene: 9. This CDR3 has 13 residues. Germline V lookup: CDR1 SQVTM, CDR2 ANQGSEA. DNA for the CDR3: TGCAGCGTCGGGAGAGGGGGCGTGACTGAAGCTTTCTTT. This encodes CSVGRGGVTEAFF.

V gene TRBV7-3 combines with J gene TRBJ2-2; D remains unclear. The CDR3 has 16 residues. V lost 0 bases and J 6 bases, leaving 14 bases between the germline ends. CDR1 is SGHTA, CDR2 FQGTGA, per germline. The CDR3 loop reads CASSLTGNSVAGELFF. CDR3 coding DNA: TGTGCCAGCAGCTTAACAGGGAACAGCGTTGCCGGGGAGCTGTTTTTT.

The chain combines TRBV5-1 with TRBJ2-2, with 10 positions matching TRBD1. This CDR3 has 16 amino acids. Germline assignment: CDR1 SGHRS and CDR2 YFSETQ. Trimming removed 3 bases from V and 6 bases from J; junction bases left unmatched: 8. The CDR3 nucleotides are TGCGCCAGCAGCTCCTGGGGACAGGGGCCCGCCGGGGAGCTGTTTTTT. It is translated as CASSSWGQGPAGELFF. Full variable domain (rest looked up from reference TRBV5-1 and TRBJ2-2): KAGVTQTPRYLIKTRGQQVTLSCSPISGHRSVSWYQQTPGQGLQFLFEYFSETQRNKGNFPGRFSGRQFSNSRSEMNVSTLELGDSALYLCASSSWGQGPAGELFFGEGSRLTVL.

This clonotype was counted between two and nine times. The J gene is TRBJ2-7, the V gene TRBV13, with D possibly matching TRBD2 (6 bases). The CDR3 consists of 14 residues. V was cut by 2 bases and J by 1 base, with 9 bases left in between. From germline, CDR1 is PRHDT and CDR2 FYEKMQ (reference sequence). The CDR3 spells CASSLPGGSYEQYF. In nucleotides, the CDR3 is TGTGCCAGCAGCTTACCTGGGGGGTCCTACGAGCAGTACTTC.

The V call is TRBV12-3 or TRBV12-4, the J call TRBJ2-5; tentative D call: TRBD1 (6 bases). Trimming removed 8 bases from V and 4 bases from J, with 17 bases in between. This CDR3 spans 14 amino acids. The CDR3 is CASLQAGTRETQYF. As DNA, the CDR3 is TGTGCCAGCCTCCAGGCAGGGACAAGAGAGACCCAGTACTTC.

This sequence joins TRBV2 and TRBJ2-7; the D is unclear. The V and J ends lost 8 bases and 7 bases respectively, with 24 bases between them. CDR1 SNHLY and CDR2 FYNNEI come from the germline V gene. This CDR3 region has 15 residues. Written as DNA, the CDR3 is TGTGCCAGCCGTGGGCTGCCTCCAAGAGGTTCGGAGCAGTACTTC. This encodes CASRGLPPRGSEQYF.

There are many counts of this clonotype. V gene TRBV29-1 combines with J gene TRBJ1-1, with a possible D match to TRBD1 (6 bases). From germline, CDR1 is SQVTM and CDR2 ANQGSEA. The CDR3 is 18 residues long. Trimming took 7 bases from V and 4 from J, leaving 31 bases between them. The CDR3 DNA reads TGCAGCGCTTCATCCCTGGGGGCCTCTGAGAGCGTGAGCACTGAAGCTTTCTTT. It codes for CSASSLGASESVSTEAFF.

V gene TRBV6-5 combines with J gene TRBJ2-7; no reliable D call. Trimming left V 5 bases short and J 7 bases short, with 9 bases between. The CDR3 covers 11 residues. Germline lookup yields CDR1 MNHEY and CDR2 SVGAGI. CDR3 nucleotides: TGTGCCAGCAGTGGCTTAGGGGAGCAGTACTTC. This sequence encodes CASSGLGEQYF.

This clonotype has more than one count but fewer than ten. The chain carries TRBV6-2 or TRBV6-3 and TRBJ2-5; D remains ambiguous. CDR1 is MNHEY and CDR2 is SVGEGT in the germline V gene. CDR3 size: 13 residues. V dropped 10 bases and J dropped 1 base, with 13 bases sitting between them. The CDR3 DNA reads as TGTGCCACCAAGGAGTACAGCCAAGAGACCCAGTACTTC. This codes for CATKEYSQETQYF.

This clonotype was detected ten times or more. The J gene is TRBJ2-1, the V gene TRBV9; D may be TRBD1 or TRBD2 (5 bases each). Per the germline V gene, CDR1 is SGDLS and CDR2 is YYNGEE. The CDR3 is made up of 14 amino acids. The V end lost 2 bases, the J end lost 8 bases, and 14 bases lay between the germline ends. DNA of the CDR3: TGTGCCAGCAGCGTGAGGGACCCCGGCCATGAGCAGTTCTTC. It specifies CASSVRDPGHEQFF. The entire variable domain, with the rest obtained from reference TRBV9 and TRBJ2-1, is as follows: DSGVTQTPKHLITATGQRVTLRCSPRSGDLSVYWYQQSLDQGLQFLIQYYNGEERAKGNILERFSAQQFPDLHSELNLSSLELGDSALYFCASSVRDPGHEQFFGPGTRLTVL.

This clonotype was counted between two and nine times. V and J are TRBV20-1 and TRBJ2-1; tentative D call: TRBD2 (5 bases). The V gene lost 2 bases and the J gene lost 3 bases, with 11 bases spanning the gap. In germline, CDR1 is DFQATT, CDR2 SNEGSKA (reference sequence). The CDR3 extends over 14 amino acids. CDR3 sequence reads: CSARWPAGYNEQFF. The CDR3, as DNA: TGCAGTGCTAGATGGCCGGCGGGCTACAATGAGCAGTTCTTC.

In its sample, this clonotype was seen a few times. The chain combines TRBV5-1 with TRBJ2-7; 9 nucleotides match TRBD1. The CDR3 has 14 residues. Germline CDR1 SGHRS, CDR2 YFSETQ. V shed 4 bases, J shed 5 bases, and the junction held 7 bases outside the gene matches. The chain's CDR3 is CASSPGTGRNEQYF. CDR3 nucleotides: TGCGCCAGCAGCCCCGGGACAGGGCGGAACGAGCAGTACTTC.

This clonotype occurred a few times. This rearrangement joins TRBV3-1 to TRBJ2-5; unclear D gene. The CDR3 extends over 14 amino acids. Per germline, CDR1 LGHDT and CDR2 YNNKEL (reference sequence). The V and J ends lost 2 bases and 5 bases respectively, with 12 bases between them. CDR3 region: CASSQTAPGETQYF. The CDR3 coding sequence is TGTGCCAGCAGCCAAACTGCACCCGGGGAGACCCAGTACTTC.

This clonotype was observed a few times. The rearrangement uses TRBV19 and TRBJ1-1; TRBD1 aligns across 7 bases. With 5 bases clipped from V and 8 bases from J, the junction kept 17 bases outside the gene matches. The CDR3 runs to 16 residues. CDR1 is LNHDA, CDR2 SQIVND, per germline (reference sequence). In DNA, the CDR3 is TGTGCCAGTAGTCGTGACAGGGTTCTGGCACCCCGAGAAGCTTTCTTT. It encodes CASSRDRVLAPREAFF. Full variable domain (rest looked up from reference TRBV19 and TRBJ1-1): DGGITQSPKYLFRKEGQNVTLSCEQNLNHDAMYWYRQDPGQGLRLIYYSQIVNDFQKGDIAEGYSVSREKKESFPLTVTSAQKNPTAFYLCASSRDRVLAPREAFFGQGTRLTVV.

In this sample, this clonotype turned up many times. As DNA, the CDR3 is TGTGCCAGCAGTTGGACAGGGGGGTTTGGGAACTATGGCTACACCTTC. Its protein is CASSWTGGFGNYGYTF. V usage is TRBV27 and J usage is TRBJ1-2; TRBD1 matches 10 bases. The ends lost 4 bases at V and 2 bases at J; junction bases unmatched: 7. The V gene's germline CDR1 is MNHEY and CDR2 SMNVEV (reference sequence). The CDR3 length is 16 residues.

Only a few counts were recorded for this clonotype. This chain joins TRBV25-1 and TRBJ2-7, with 7 positions matching TRBD2. This CDR3 is built from 18 residues. Germline lookup yields CDR1 MGHDK and CDR2 SYGVNS. The ends lost 3 bases at V and 0 bases at J; junction bases unmatched: 14. CDR3 nucleotides: TGTGCCAGCAGTGATGGGGGGGTCCCGGGACTTTACTCCTACGAGCAGTACTTC. Protein product: CASSDGGVPGLYSYEQYF.

V usage is TRBV11-2 and J usage is TRBJ1-5; 7 positions match TRBD1. The trim removed 3 bases at V and 3 bases at J, leaving 5 bases unmatched. This CDR3 comprises 15 residues. Germline values: CDR1 SGHAT, CDR2 FQNNGV. CDR3 protein: CASSFSGQTNQPQHF. CDR3 in DNA: TGTGCCAGCAGCTTCTCGGGACAGACCAATCAGCCCCAGCATTTT. Drawing the rest from reference TRBV11-2 and TRBJ1-5, the complete variable domain is EAGVAQSPRYKIIEKRQSVAFWCNPISGHATLYWYQQILGQGPKLLIQFQNNGVVDDSQLPKDRFSAERLKGVDSTLKIQPAKLEDSAVYLCASSFSGQTNQPQHFGDGTRLSIL.